This T cell receptor (beta chain) was captured by sequencing in a study of Graves' ophthalmopathy and Graves' hyperthyroidism. General study findings and limits: A model of 13 signatures distinguished ophthalmopathy from stable hyperthyroidism at less than 90% sensitivity and nearly 83% specificity.

The sequenced template was RNA, covering the TCR beta CDR3 region. The first-round RT-PCR employed HTBI primers together with the Qiagen OneStep RT-PCR kit. A multiplex PCR was then performed as the second round. TCRdb analysed the multiplex PCR reads with MiXCR anew, one entry per CDR3 protein. This table has around 520,000 distinct CDR3 sequences, about two fifths appearing once. Many counts were recorded for this clonotype. Its target is not known. The sequencing sample was made of peripheral blood or thyroid tissue (not recorded which). This TCR derives from an adult man with Graves' hyperthyroidism.

CDR3 region: CAISEWQNLVYEQYF. For the CDR3, the DNA is TGTGCCATCAGTGAGTGGCAGAACTTAGTCTACGAGCAGTACTTC. This rearrangement joins TRBV10-3 to TRBJ2-7; D remains unclear. Germline CDR1 is ENHRY and CDR2 is SYGVKD. The CDR3 consists of 15 residues. V shed 1 base and J shed 3 bases, with 13 bases lying between them.